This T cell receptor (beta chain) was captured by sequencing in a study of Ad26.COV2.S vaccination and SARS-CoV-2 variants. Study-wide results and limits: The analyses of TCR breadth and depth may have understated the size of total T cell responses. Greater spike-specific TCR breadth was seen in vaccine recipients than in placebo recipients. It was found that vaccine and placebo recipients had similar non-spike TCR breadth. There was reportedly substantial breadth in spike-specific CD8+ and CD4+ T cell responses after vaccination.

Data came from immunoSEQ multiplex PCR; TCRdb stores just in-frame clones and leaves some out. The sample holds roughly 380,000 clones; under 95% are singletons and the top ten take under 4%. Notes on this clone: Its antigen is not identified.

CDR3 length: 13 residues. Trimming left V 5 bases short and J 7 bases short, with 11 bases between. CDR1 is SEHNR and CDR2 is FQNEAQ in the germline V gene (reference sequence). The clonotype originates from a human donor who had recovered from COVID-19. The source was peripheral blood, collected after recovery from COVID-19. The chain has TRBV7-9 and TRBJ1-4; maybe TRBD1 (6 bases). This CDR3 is CASSRGQSEKLFF. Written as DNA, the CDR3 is TGTGCCAGCAGCCGTGGACAGAGTGAAAAACTGTTTTTT.